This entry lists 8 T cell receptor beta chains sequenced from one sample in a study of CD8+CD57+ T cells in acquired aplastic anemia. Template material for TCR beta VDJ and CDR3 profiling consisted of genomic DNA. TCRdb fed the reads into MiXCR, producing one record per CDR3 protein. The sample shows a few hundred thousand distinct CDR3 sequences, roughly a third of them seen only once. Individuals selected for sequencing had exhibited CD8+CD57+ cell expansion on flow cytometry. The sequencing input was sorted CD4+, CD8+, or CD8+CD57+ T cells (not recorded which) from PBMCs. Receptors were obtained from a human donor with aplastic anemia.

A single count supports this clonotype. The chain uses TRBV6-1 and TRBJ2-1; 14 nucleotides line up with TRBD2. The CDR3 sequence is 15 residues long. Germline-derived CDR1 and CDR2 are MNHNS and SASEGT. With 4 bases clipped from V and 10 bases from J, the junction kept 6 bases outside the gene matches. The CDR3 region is CASSGLAGGQEEQFF. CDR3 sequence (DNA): TGTGCCAGCAGTGGACTAGCGGGAGGGCAGGAGGAGCAGTTCTTC.

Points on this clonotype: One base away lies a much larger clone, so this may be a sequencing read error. The CDR3 coding sequence is TGTGCCAGCAGGGACCGACAGGTGGAGACCCAGTACTTC. It encodes CASRDRQVETQYF. The chain employs TRBV7-9 and TRBJ2-5, with a tentative D call TRBD1 (6 bases). Trimming removed 6 bases from V and 5 bases from J, with 13 bases in between. The CDR3 consists of 13 residues. Germline CDR1 is SEHNR and CDR2 is FQNEAQ (reference sequence).

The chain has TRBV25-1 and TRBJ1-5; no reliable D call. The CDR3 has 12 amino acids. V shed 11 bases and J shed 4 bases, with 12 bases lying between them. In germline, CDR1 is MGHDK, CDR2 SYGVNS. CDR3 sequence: CALVGGNQPQHF. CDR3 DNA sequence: TGTGCCCTAGTGGGAGGAAATCAGCCCCAGCATTTT.

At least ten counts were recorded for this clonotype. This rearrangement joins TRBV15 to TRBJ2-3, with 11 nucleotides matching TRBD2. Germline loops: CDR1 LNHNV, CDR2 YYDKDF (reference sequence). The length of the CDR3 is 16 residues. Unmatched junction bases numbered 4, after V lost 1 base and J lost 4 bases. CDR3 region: CATSRGVAGGADTQYF. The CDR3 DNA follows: TGTGCCACCAGCAGAGGGGTAGCGGGAGGGGCAGATACGCAGTATTTT.

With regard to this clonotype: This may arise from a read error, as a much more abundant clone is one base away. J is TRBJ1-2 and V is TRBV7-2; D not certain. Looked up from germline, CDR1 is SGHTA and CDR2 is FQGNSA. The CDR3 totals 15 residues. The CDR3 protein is CASSPRVAADHGHTF. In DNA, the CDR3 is TGTGCCAGCAGCCCTCGCGTAGCCGCTGATCATGGCCACACCTTC.

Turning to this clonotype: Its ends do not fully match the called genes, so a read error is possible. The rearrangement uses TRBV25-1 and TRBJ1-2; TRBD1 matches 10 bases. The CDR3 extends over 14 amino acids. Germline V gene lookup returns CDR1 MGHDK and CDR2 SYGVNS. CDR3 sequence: CATSESTGGYGNTF. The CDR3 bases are TGTGCCACCAGTGAATCGACAGGGGGCTATGGCAACACCTTC.

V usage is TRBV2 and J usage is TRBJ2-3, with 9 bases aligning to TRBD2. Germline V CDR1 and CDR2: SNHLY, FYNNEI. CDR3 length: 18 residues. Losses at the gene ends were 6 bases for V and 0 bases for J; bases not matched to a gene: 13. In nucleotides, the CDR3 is TGTGCCAGCAGACACCGGCCACCTAGCGGGGAGAGCACAGATACGCAGTATTTT. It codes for CASRHRPPSGESTDTQYF.

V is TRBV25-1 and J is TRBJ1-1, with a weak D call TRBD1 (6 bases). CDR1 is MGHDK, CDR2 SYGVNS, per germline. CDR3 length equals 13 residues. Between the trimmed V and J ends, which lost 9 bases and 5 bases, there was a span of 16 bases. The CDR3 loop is CARKGGRRTEAFF. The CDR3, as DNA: TGTGCCAGGAAGGGGGGGCGTAGGACTGAAGCTTTCTTT. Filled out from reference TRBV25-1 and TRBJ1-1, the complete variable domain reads EADIYQTPRYLVIGTGKKITLECSQTMGHDKMYWYQQDPGMELHLIHYSYGVNSTEKGDLSSESTVSRIRTEHFPLTLESARPSHTSQYLCARKGGRRTEAFFGQGTRLTVV.